Listed below are T cell receptor beta chains from one sample, sequenced in a study of blood T cell repertoires in COVID-19. Clones were read by immunoSEQ multiplex PCR, and TCRdb kept only the in-frame ones, dropping some. The sample carries about half a million clones, 75% to 90% recorded once. Sequencing used peripheral blood. These receptor sequences come from a man aged 18 to 30 with COVID-19, enrolled during active disease. Each CDR3 is given with its conserved first and last residue. D genes are given only for firm matches. Only part of the rows carry a size: once, few, many, or a class if the clone is expanded.

clone_size j_call d_call v_call cdr3_aa cdr3_nt
- TRBJ1-2 - TRBV23-1 CASSHPPGEDCNYGYTF TGCGCCAGCAGTCACCCCCCCGGCGAGGACTGCAACTATGGCTACACCTTC
few TRBJ2-3 - TRBV3-1/TRBV3-2 CASSQTAPTDTQYF TGTGCCAGCAGCCAAACAGCCCCCACAGATACGCAGTATTTT
- TRBJ1-1 TRBD1 TRBV7-3 CASSLIVPDRGLTEAFF TGTGCCAGCAGCTTAATTGTGCCCGACAGGGGGTTGACTGAAGCTTTCTTT
- TRBJ2-1 TRBD2 TRBV4-1 CASSQDLRGTSGNREQFF TGCGCCAGCAGCCAAGATCTGAGAGGGACTAGCGGGAACCGCGAGCAGTTCTTC
- TRBJ2-2 - TRBV10-3 CAIMGIDSLMRDTGELFF TGTGCCATCATGGGGATTGACAGCCTTATGCGAGACACCGGGGAGCTGTTTTTT
- TRBJ2-2 - TRBV10-1 CASSDGVAKTGELFF TGCGCCAGCAGTGACGGGGTAGCGAAGACCGGGGAGCTGTTTTTT
- TRBJ1-5 - TRBV7-9 CASSLAGDYQPQHF TGTGCCAGCAGCTTAGCAGGGGACTATCAGCCCCAGCATTTT
- TRBJ2-3 - TRBV11-3 CASSLGGGIVTDTQYF TGTGCCAGCAGCTTAGGTGGGGGGATAGTCACAGATACGCAGTATTTT
- TRBJ1-1 TRBD1 TRBV10-3 CATLRQGSMNTEAFF TGTGCCACCCTTCGACAGGGCAGCATGAACACTGAAGCTTTCTTT
- TRBJ2-1 - TRBV25-1 CASSADPGLNEQFF TGTGCCAGCAGTGCCGACCCTGGGCTCAATGAGCAGTTCTTC
- TRBJ2-3 TRBD2 TRBV11-2 CASSLQPGTSGRTDTQYF TGTGCCAGCAGCTTACAACCGGGGACTAGCGGGAGAACAGATACGCAGTATTTT
- TRBJ2-7 TRBD2 TRBV4-1 CASSQVIGGSQEQYF TGCGCCAGCAGCCAAGTCATCGGCGGGAGTCAAGAGCAGTACTTC
- TRBJ1-2 TRBD1 TRBV2 CASREDRVGGYTF TGTGCCAGCAGGGAGGACAGGGTGGGTGGCTACACCTTC
many TRBJ2-2 TRBD2 TRBV7-9 CASSPWVRGSSDTGELFF TGTGCCAGCAGCCCATGGGTGCGGGGGTCCTCCGACACCGGGGAGCTGTTTTTT
- TRBJ2-7 - TRBV2 CASSEGRPYEQYF TGTGCCAGCAGTGAGGGCCGACCCTACGAGCAGTACTTC
- TRBJ1-5 - TRBV3-1/TRBV3-2 CASSQNPADQPQHF TGTGCCAGCAGCCAGAACCCGGCGGATCAGCCCCAGCATTTT
- TRBJ2-1 - TRBV3-1/TRBV3-2 CASSQDMHGFNEQFF TGTGCCAGCAGCCAAGATATGCACGGTTTCAATGAGCAGTTCTTC
- TRBJ2-7 - TRBV5-3 CARSPRPFVGGYEQYF TGTGCCAGAAGCCCCAGGCCGTTCGTCGGAGGCTACGAGCAGTACTTC
- TRBJ1-4 - TRBV30 CAWSLGSVSNEKLFF TGTGCCTGGAGTCTCGGGTCAGTTAGTAATGAAAAACTGTTTTTT
- TRBJ2-7 - TRBV2 CASRSSSYEQYF TGTGCCAGCAGGAGCTCCTCCTACGAGCAGTACTTC
- TRBJ2-1 TRBD2 TRBV5-1 CASSLVAGDPYNEQFF TGCGCCAGCAGCTTGGTTGCGGGGGACCCTTACAATGAGCAGTTCTTC
- TRBJ2-1 TRBD2 TRBV3-1/TRBV3-2 CASAPGLAGYHEQFF TGTGCCAGCGCTCCGGGACTAGCGGGGTATCATGAGCAGTTCTTC
- TRBJ2-3 TRBD2 TRBV7-9 CASSFPGTSGTDTQYF TGTGCCAGCAGCTTCCCCGGGACTAGCGGCACAGATACGCAGTATTTT
- TRBJ2-1 TRBD1 TRBV9 CASSPSGQGQQFF TGTGCCAGCAGCCCGTCGGGACAGGGACAGCAGTTCTTC
- TRBJ2-7 TRBD2 TRBV5-1 CASSPSTSGGTYEQYF TGCGCCAGCAGCCCCTCGACTAGCGGGGGAACCTACGAGCAGTACTTC
- TRBJ1-1 - TRBV29-1 CSVEALGWNGGDTEAFF TGCAGCGTTGAGGCCCTTGGGTGGAACGGCGGGGACACTGAAGCTTTCTTT
once TRBJ2-4 - TRBV11-2 CASSQRFSIQYF TGTGCCAGCAGCCAACGTTTTAGCATTCAGTACTTC
- TRBJ2-4 TRBD1 TRBV5-1 CASSLGQGAGNIQYF TGCGCCAGCAGCTTGGGGCAGGGGGCAGGGAACATTCAGTACTTC
- TRBJ2-3 TRBD2 TRBV5-6 CASSKRTSGSTDTQYF TGTGCCAGCAGCAAACGGACTAGCGGGAGCACAGATACGCAGTATTTT
- TRBJ1-2 - TRBV7-2 CASSFSRVGYGYTF TGTGCCAGCAGCTTTAGCCGGGTCGGCTATGGCTACACCTTC
- TRBJ1-2 - TRBV2 CASSEVQIPGYTF TGTGCCAGCAGTGAAGTTCAGATCCCTGGCTACACCTTC
- TRBJ1-1 - TRBV7-2 CASSLAQLGAEAFF TGTGCCAGCAGCTTAGCCCAGCTCGGAGCTGAAGCTTTCTTT
- TRBJ2-1 - TRBV5-5 CASSFWESNEQFF TGTGCCAGCAGCTTCTGGGAGAGCAATGAGCAGTTCTTC
- TRBJ2-5 - TRBV10-1 CASSLDPREETQYF TGCGCCAGCAGTTTGGACCCGAGGGAAGAGACCCAGTACTTC
- TRBJ2-7 - TRBV4-1 CASSLEGARKQYF TGCGCCAGCAGCCTAGAAGGTGCGCGGAAGCAGTACTTC